What follows are 21 T cell receptor beta chains derived from one specimen sequenced in a study of CD8+CD57+ T cells in acquired aplastic anemia. Genomic DNA, serving as template, underwent TCR beta VDJ and CDR3 profiling. Using its own MiXCR run on the reads, TCRdb lists one record per CDR3 protein. The sample carries some 180,000 distinct CDR3 sequences, about 47% recorded once. Sequences were obtained from sorted CD4+, CD8+, or CD8+CD57+ T cells (not recorded which) from PBMCs. The receptors here all came from a human donor in good health.

V and J are TRBV19 and TRBJ1-2, with D perhaps TRBD1 (6 bases). The V end lost 2 bases, the J end lost 6 bases, and 13 bases lay between the germline ends. CDR1 is LNHDA, CDR2 SQIVND, per germline (reference sequence). The CDR3 has 14 amino acids. CDR3 amino acids: CASSIRGAGDGYTF. In nucleotides, the CDR3 is TGTGCCAGTAGTATAAGAGGGGCAGGGGATGGCTACACCTTC.

This clonotype was recorded many times. The V gene is TRBV7-9, the J gene TRBJ1-1; D is undetermined. The germline gives CDR1 SEHNR, CDR2 FQNEAQ (reference sequence). Trimming took off 2 bases at V and 8 bases at J, with 12 bases between the two ends. This CDR3 spans 13 amino acids. The CDR3 sequence is CASSLKGWQEAFF. The CDR3 DNA reads as TGTGCCAGCAGCTTAAAAGGGTGGCAAGAAGCTTTCTTT.

In its sample, this clonotype was seen a few times. The V and J genes are TRBV10-2 and TRBJ2-7; D possibly uses TRBD1 or TRBD2 (5 bases each). Germline CDR1 WSHSY, CDR2 SAAADI. Trimming pared 6 bases from V and 0 bases from J, leaving 12 bases between. The CDR3 is 14 residues long. The CDR3 nucleotides read TGCGCCAGCAGGGGAGTGGACAACTCCTACGAGCAGTACTTC. It is translated as CASRGVDNSYEQYF.

This clonotype was observed a handful of times. The chain uses TRBV10-3 and TRBJ1-6; D might be TRBD1 (6 bases). This CDR3 region has 16 residues. V lost 0 bases and J lost 7, with 13 bases in between. The germline CDR1 and CDR2 sequences are ENHRY and SYGVKD. The CDR3 nucleotides are TGTGCCATCAGTGAGTCCTCAGGGGTGGGGAATTCACCCCTCCACTTT. This encodes CAISESSGVGNSPLHF.

The chain joins TRBV9 to TRBJ2-7; D is undetermined. Trimming took 3 bases from V and 0 from J, leaving 10 bases between them. The CDR3 extends over 14 amino acids. Germline V CDR1 and CDR2: SGDLS, YYNGEE. As DNA, the CDR3 is TGTGCCAGCAGCGGGAGAAAGAGCTCCTACGAGCAGTACTTC. This codes for CASSGRKSSYEQYF. The full variable domain, rest sourced from reference TRBV9 and TRBJ2-7, is DSGVTQTPKHLITATGQRVTLRCSPRSGDLSVYWYQQSLDQGLQFLIQYYNGEERAKGNILERFSAQQFPDLHSELNLSSLELGDSALYFCASSGRKSSYEQYFGPGTRLTVT.

This clonotype was detected many times. V and J are TRBV19 and TRBJ2-1; TRBD2 aligns across 7 bases. V trimming: 5 bases; J trimming: 9 bases; junction bases outside the gene matches: 10. The length of the CDR3 is 14 residues. Per germline, CDR1 LNHDA and CDR2 SQIVND (reference sequence). CDR3 nucleotides: TGTGCCAGTAGTTTGCGGGAGACGCGTTTTGAGCAGTTCTTC. Residues: CASSLRETRFEQFF. The full variable domain, rest sourced from reference TRBV19 and TRBJ2-1, is DGGITQSPKYLFRKEGQNVTLSCEQNLNHDAMYWYRQDPGQGLRLIYYSQIVNDFQKGDIAEGYSVSREKKESFPLTVTSAQKNPTAFYLCASSLRETRFEQFFGPGTRLTVL.

V and J are TRBV19 and TRBJ2-1; the match to TRBD1 covers 7 bases. Germline V gene lookup returns CDR1 LNHDA and CDR2 SQIVND (reference sequence). CDR3 size: 16 residues. V lost 4 bases to trimming and J lost 0 bases; unmatched junction nucleotides: 6. DNA of the CDR3: TGTGCCAGTAGTACTCGACAGGGAAACTCCTACAATGAGCAGTTCTTC. Translating it yields CASSTRQGNSYNEQFF.

This clonotype was picked up many times. The V call is TRBV28, the J call TRBJ1-6; TRBD1 is a possible D gene (5 bases). The CDR3 sequence is 14 residues long. CDR1 and CDR2 (germline): MDHEN, SYDVKM. The V and J ends lost 7 bases and 11 bases respectively, with 18 bases between them. The CDR3 sequence: CASKGWQGGTPLHF. CDR3 nucleotide sequence: TGTGCCAGCAAGGGGTGGCAGGGTGGTACACCCCTCCACTTT.

This clonotype occurred many times. In DNA form, the CDR3 reads TGTGCCAGTAGGGCACAAGGGAATCAGCCCCAGCATTTT. Its protein product is CASRAQGNQPQHF. J is TRBJ1-5 and V is TRBV19; D is unclear. The V gene's germline CDR1 is LNHDA and CDR2 SQIVND (reference sequence). V was cut by 6 bases and J by 4 bases, with 10 bases left in between. CDR3 length: 13 residues.

The CDR3 DNA is TGTGCCAGCAGTTTAGGGGGAGGAATCGGCACTGAAGCTTTCTTT. It encodes CASSLGGGIGTEAFF. The V and J genes are TRBV12-3 or TRBV12-4 and TRBJ1-1; D unresolved. This CDR3 comprises 15 residues. The germline V and J ends were trimmed by 1 base and 4 bases, with 13 bases remaining between them.

This clonotype appeared many times. The chain carries TRBV11-1 and TRBJ2-1, with 7 bases fitting TRBD1. CDR1 is SGHAT, CDR2 FQDESV, per germline (reference sequence). V shed 5 bases, J shed 9 bases, and the junction held 7 bases outside the gene matches. The CDR3 extends over 13 amino acids. CDR3 protein: CASSPWDSGEQFF. DNA for the CDR3: TGTGCCAGCAGCCCGTGGGACAGCGGTGAGCAGTTCTTC. Filled out from reference TRBV11-1 and TRBJ2-1, the complete variable domain reads EAEVAQSPRYKITEKSQAVAFWCDPISGHATLYWYRQILGQGPELLVQFQDESVVDDSQLPKDRFSAERLKGVDSTLKIQPAELGDSAMYLCASSPWDSGEQFFGPGTRLTVL.

The chain has TRBV18 and TRBJ2-1, with TRBD2 as a possible D gene (5 bases). In germline, CDR1 is KGHSH, CDR2 LQKENI. The CDR3 runs to 12 residues. With 4 bases removed from V and 6 bases from J, the gap between germline ends came to 7 bases. The DNA of the CDR3 is TGTGCCAGCTCACAAAGCGGCAATGAGCAGTTCTTC. This translates into CASSQSGNEQFF.

The rearrangement uses TRBV15 and TRBJ2-5; possibly TRBD1 or TRBD2 for D (6 bases each). The CDR3 is 15 amino acids. V was shortened by 5 bases and J by 5 bases, with 18 bases between the two germline ends. Looked up from germline, CDR1 is LNHNV and CDR2 is YYDKDF (reference sequence). The CDR3 DNA reads TGTGCCACCAGCTTTACTAGGGGGGCTGGCGAGACCCAGTACTTC. Amino acids: CATSFTRGAGETQYF. The full variable domain, completed using reference TRBV15 and TRBJ2-5, is DAMVIQNPRYQVTQFGKPVTLSCSQTLNHNVMYWYQQKSSQAPKLLFHYYDKDFNNEADTPDNFQSRRPNTSFCFLDIRSPGLGDTAMYLCATSFTRGAGETQYFGPGTRLLVL.

This clonotype has more than one count but fewer than ten. The CDR3 loop is CASSITRNTEAFF. CDR3 DNA: TGTGCCAGCAGCATCACCAGGAACACTGAAGCTTTCTTT. The gene calls are TRBV7-3 and TRBJ1-1, with D hard to call. This CDR3 is built from 13 residues. Looked up from germline, CDR1 is SGHTA and CDR2 is FQGTGA. V was clipped by 5 bases and J by 1 base, with 8 bases between them.

DNA of the CDR3: TGCAGCGTCGCAGGGGGCGCGACAGATACGCAGTATTTT. It encodes CSVAGGATDTQYF. The chain has TRBV29-1 and TRBJ2-3; 8 bases line up with TRBD1. CDR1 and CDR2 from the germline V gene are SQVTM and ANQGSEA. The CDR3 runs 13 residues. V shed 6 bases, J shed 3 bases, and the junction held 5 bases outside the gene matches.

The chain uses TRBV24-1 and TRBJ1-2; the D gene is possibly TRBD1 (6 bases). Per the germline V gene, CDR1 is KGHDR and CDR2 is SFDVKD. Trimming shortened V by 4 bases and J by 8 bases, and 13 bases separated the two germline ends. The CDR3 is 13 residues long. The CDR3 coding sequence is TGTGCCACCAGTGACCTTACAGGGTCGGGCTACACCTTC. Encoded protein: CATSDLTGSGYTF.

This clonotype has a count of ten or more. The chain is built from TRBV14 and TRBJ2-5; 8 bases are a match to TRBD1. The V gene end was trimmed by 6 bases and the J gene end by 6 bases; junction bases not matched to a gene: 6. Per the germline V gene, CDR1 is SGHDN and CDR2 is FVKESK. The CDR3 is 13 amino acids. The CDR3 reads CASRQTGEQTQYF. CDR3 nucleotide sequence: TGTGCCAGCAGGCAGACAGGGGAACAGACCCAGTACTTC.

This clonotype showed up many times. The V call is TRBV29-1, the J call TRBJ2-5; D is unclear. V dropped 4 bases and J dropped 0 bases, with 6 bases sitting between them. This CDR3 is 12 amino acids long. Germline CDR1 is SQVTM and CDR2 is ANQGSEA. The CDR3, as DNA: TGCAGCGTTGGTCAGAACCAAGAGACCCAGTACTTC. Translating gives CSVGQNQETQYF. The variable domain in full, completed from reference TRBV29-1 and TRBJ2-5, reads SAVISQKPSRDICQRGTSLTIQCQVDSQVTMMFWYRQQPGQSLTLIATANQGSEATYESGFVIDKFPISRPNLTFSTLTVSNMSPEDSSIYLCSVGQNQETQYFGPGTRLLVL.

The chain carries TRBV7-3 and TRBJ1-2; D might be TRBD1 (6 bases). The CDR3 length is 13 residues. V was pared by 5 bases and J by 8 bases, with 15 bases between. Germline CDR1 reads SGHTA; CDR2 reads FQGTGA. For the CDR3, the DNA is TGTGCCAGCAGCCCAGGGGCAGATATCGGCTACACCTTC. This codes for CASSPGADIGYTF.

The V and J genes are TRBV20-1 and TRBJ1-3; no definite D call. Germline CDR1 reads DFQATT; CDR2 reads SNEGSKA (reference sequence). CDR3 size: 13 residues. V was pared by 4 bases and J by 3 bases, with 10 bases between. CDR3 bases: TGCAGTGCTATCCTTCGAAGTGGAAACACCATATATTTT. Its translation: CSAILRSGNTIYF.

This rearrangement joins TRBV20-1 to TRBJ1-2, with TRBD1 matching 7 bases. The V gene end was trimmed by 8 bases and the J gene end by 2 bases; junction bases not matched to a gene: 8. The CDR3 is made up of 13 amino acids. CDR1 and CDR2 from the germline V gene are DFQATT and SNEGSKA (reference sequence). As DNA, the CDR3 is TGCAGTACAACTAGGACAGGCAACTATGGCTACACCTTC. Translation gives CSTTRTGNYGYTF.